These 19 T cell receptor beta chains were all obtained from the same sample, sequenced in a study of cytomegalovirus exposure and HLA in healthy donors. This PCR relied on a set of 60 Vbeta primers and 13 Jbeta primers. Libraries were prepared by immunoSEQ multiplex PCR; TCRdb keeps only in-frame clonotypes and omits some of them. The sample carries 110,000 or so clones, 76% recorded once. Sample: PBMCs. The receptors shown here come from a man aged 40-49 years in good health and CMV-seropositive.

The V gene is TRBV7-6, the J gene TRBJ1-1, with D perhaps matching TRBD1 (5 bases). The germline gives CDR1 SGHVS, CDR2 FNYEAQ. This CDR3 comprises 15 residues. The germline V and J ends were trimmed by 8 bases and 4 bases, with 20 bases remaining between them. CDR3 in amino acids: CASRPSGGKGTEAFF. CDR3 nucleotide sequence: TGTGCCAGCCGACCTTCCGGGGGAAAGGGCACTGAAGCTTTCTTT.

The chain links TRBV7-6 to TRBJ2-7; 9 nucleotides agree with TRBD2. Germline CDR1 and CDR2: SGHVS and FNYEAQ. The CDR3 runs 14 residues. The junction had 9 bases not matched to a gene; V was cut back by 5 bases and J by 7 bases. The CDR3 DNA is TGTGCCAGCAGCCGGCGGGGGGGGATGGAGGAGCAGTACTTC. It specifies CASSRRGGMEEQYF.

V gene TRBV27 combines with J gene TRBJ1-2, with D tentatively TRBD1 (6 bases). V lost 7 bases, J lost 8 bases, and 14 bases lay in between. Germline-derived CDR1 and CDR2 are MNHEY and SMNVEV (reference sequence). The CDR3 loop spans 12 amino acids. The CDR3 is CASTSGQSGYTF. The CDR3 DNA reads as TGTGCCAGCACCTCCGGACAGTCGGGCTACACCTTC.

The chain uses TRBV5-6 and TRBJ2-4, with a weak D call TRBD2 (5 bases). CDR1 and CDR2 (germline): SGHDT, YYEEEE. The length of the CDR3 is 14 residues. Trimming took 4 bases from V and 6 from J, leaving 14 bases between them. CDR3 loop: CASSLDGLRNIQYF. CDR3 coding DNA: TGTGCCAGCAGCCTCGACGGACTGAGAAACATTCAGTACTTC. The complete variable domain, with remaining parts taken from reference TRBV5-6 and TRBJ2-4, reads DAGVTQSPTHLIKTRGQQVTLRCSPKSGHDTVSWYQQALGQGPQFIFQYYEEEERQRGNFPDRFSGHQFPNYSSELNVNALLLGDSALYLCASSLDGLRNIQYFGAGTRLSVL.

V usage is TRBV2 and J usage is TRBJ2-6; tentatively, D is TRBD2 (7 bases). This CDR3 contains 17 residues. Trimming cost V 0 bases and J 2 bases, with 11 bases left between them. Germline CDR1 SNHLY, CDR2 FYNNEI. The DNA of the CDR3 is TGTGCCAGCAGTGAAGCCCAGGGGAGGGCTGGGGCCAACGTCCTGACTTTC. Its protein product is CASSEAQGRAGANVLTF.

The CDR3 sequence: CAWSVGAYGYTF. The CDR3 DNA reads as TGTGCCTGGAGTGTTGGGGCCTATGGCTACACCTTC. The V and J genes are TRBV30 and TRBJ1-2; tentatively, D is TRBD1 (5 bases). Deletions cut 0 bases from V and 4 bases from J, with 6 bases between. Germline CDR1 reads GTSNPN; CDR2 reads SVGIG (reference sequence). The CDR3 has 12 amino acids.

This chain joins TRBV29-1 and TRBJ1-1; D remains unclear. The length of the CDR3 is 13 residues. Germline CDR1 reads SQVTM; CDR2 reads ANQGSEA. Deletions cut 3 bases from V and 0 bases from J, with 8 bases between. CDR3 nucleotides: TGCAGCGTTGAGGTCAGTATGAACACTGAAGCTTTCTTT. It codes for CSVEVSMNTEAFF.

The chain links TRBV30 to TRBJ1-1; TRBD1 matches at 9 bases. The CDR3 extends over 15 amino acids. Germline V CDR1 and CDR2: GTSNPN, SVGIG (reference sequence). J lost 5 bases, V lost 5 bases, and 12 bases had no gene match. CDR3 protein: CAWVITGTGRTEAFF. The DNA of the CDR3 is TGTGCCTGGGTGATTACCGGGACAGGGAGGACTGAAGCTTTCTTT.

The V call is TRBV9, the J call TRBJ2-7, with 8 positions matching TRBD1. The J call may not be correct, given that the DNA end is closer to TRBJ2-5. CDR3 length equals 16 residues. The V gene's germline CDR1 is SGDLS and CDR2 YYNGEE. CDR3 nucleotide sequence: TGTGCCAGCAGCGTAGGACAGGGGACTTGGCAAGAGACCCAGTACTTC. This gives the protein CASSVGQGTWQETQYF.

This clone has just a few counts. J is TRBJ1-1 and V is TRBV19; D may be TRBD1 (5 bases). CDR3 size: 14 residues. V shed 6 bases and J shed 5 bases, with 16 bases lying between them. Germline V gene data show CDR1 as LNHDA and CDR2 as SQIVND (reference sequence). CDR3 in DNA: TGTGCCAGTAGGCCAAGATGGGAGGGGACTGAAGCTTTCTTT. This translates into CASRPRWEGTEAFF.

This chain connects TRBV30 to TRBJ1-1; D unclear. CDR3 length: 12 residues. Germline V CDR1 and CDR2: GTSNPN, SVGIG (reference sequence). Trimming shortened V by 1 base and J by 1 base, and 4 bases separated the two germline ends. DNA of the CDR3: TGTGCCTGGAGTGGGCAGAACACTGAAGCTTTCTTT. Translated, it gives CAWSGQNTEAFF. The complete variable domain, with remaining parts taken from reference TRBV30 and TRBJ1-1, reads SQTIHQWPATLVQPVGSPLSLECTVEGTSNPNLYWYRQAAGRGLQLLFYSVGIGQISSEVPQNLSASRPQDRQFILSSKKLLLSDSGFYLCAWSGQNTEAFFGQGTRLTVV.

The chain has TRBV4-1 and TRBJ2-3, with 11 positions matching TRBD2. The length of the CDR3 is 16 residues. The germline V gene encodes CDR1 MGHRA and CDR2 YSYEKL. Trimming cost V 1 base and J 2 bases; bases outside gene matches: 2. The CDR3 reads CASSQATSGVTDTQYF. DNA for the CDR3: TGCGCCAGCAGCCAAGCGACTAGCGGGGTCACAGATACGCAGTATTTT.

There are a few counts of this clone. The V call is TRBV19, the J call TRBJ1-4, with no clear D. Per germline, CDR1 LNHDA and CDR2 SQIVND (reference sequence). The CDR3 has 14 amino acids. V shed 5 bases and J shed 0 bases, with 7 bases lying between them. The CDR3 sequence is CASSSTSTNEKLFF. The CDR3 bases are TGTGCCAGTAGTTCGACATCAACTAATGAAAAACTGTTTTTT.

The V and J genes are TRBV27 and TRBJ2-1; D possibly corresponds to TRBD1 (7 bases). The CDR3 is 15 residues long. CDR1 is MNHEY, CDR2 SMNVEV, per germline (reference sequence). With 6 bases removed from V and 7 bases from J, the gap between germline ends came to 19 bases. In nucleotides, the CDR3 is TGTGCCAGCAGGGGGGACAGACTCGGAGGGAATGAGCAGTTCTTC. Its protein product is CASRGDRLGGNEQFF.

On this clone itself: An end of the junction does not agree with germline; a read error may underlie this. The chain combines TRBV30 with TRBJ2-6; 7 bases are a match to TRBD2. The CDR3 has 15 amino acids. Per the germline V gene, CDR1 is GTSNPN and CDR2 is SVGIG (reference sequence). CDR3 nucleotide sequence: TGTGCCTGGAGTGTGGGGGGGAGAGGGGCCAACGGCCTGACTTTC. Its translation is CAWSVGGRGANGLTF.

This clone was detected a few times. A junction boundary mismatches the germline segment, possibly from a read error. CDR3 in amino acids: CASSLAGTYSGANGLTF. CDR3 sequence (DNA): TGTGCCAGCAGCTTAGCTGGCACTTACTCTGGGGCCAACGGCCTGACTTTC. The V and J genes are TRBV11-3 and TRBJ2-6; D perhaps matches TRBD1 (5 bases). Germline V gene sequence: CDR1 SGHNT, CDR2 YENEEA. This CDR3 is 17 amino acids long.

The chain carries TRBV30 and TRBJ2-7, with D possibly TRBD2 on 5 matching bases. The CDR3 consists of 14 residues. From germline, CDR1 is GTSNPN and CDR2 SVGIG (reference sequence). Trimming took off 0 bases at V and 3 bases at J, with 12 bases between the two ends. CDR3 bases: TGTGCCTGGAGTGTACGAGGAGGCCACTACGAGCAGTACTTC. This encodes CAWSVRGGHYEQYF. Supplemented by reference TRBV30 and TRBJ2-7, the full variable domain reads SQTIHQWPATLVQPVGSPLSLECTVEGTSNPNLYWYRQAAGRGLQLLFYSVGIGQISSEVPQNLSASRPQDRQFILSSKKLLLSDSGFYLCAWSVRGGHYEQYFGPGTRLTVT.

Note on this clone: Mismatch with germline at one junction end may stem from a read error. The genes are TRBV10-3 and TRBJ2-4; D possibly corresponds to TRBD1 (5 bases). The CDR3 has 15 amino acids. Looked up from germline, CDR1 is ENHRY and CDR2 is SYGVKD. The CDR3 loop reads CAISELDGAENSQYF. The CDR3, as DNA: TGTGCCATCAGTGAGCTAGATGGGGCTGAAAACAGTCAGTACTTC.

V is TRBV19 and J is TRBJ1-5; D perhaps matches TRBD1 (5 bases). The CDR3 has 12 amino acids. CDR1 LNHDA and CDR2 SQIVND come from the germline V gene (reference sequence). With 6 bases removed from V and 5 bases from J, the gap between germline ends came to 8 bases. The CDR3 bases are TGTGCCAGTAGAGACAGTTATCAGCCCCAGCATTTT. This codes for CASRDSYQPQHF.